These 30 T cell receptor beta chains were sequenced from one sample in a study of cytomegalovirus exposure and HLA in healthy donors. Both 60 Vbeta primers and 13 Jbeta primers went into the PCR. The method was immunoSEQ multiplex PCR; TCRdb's version includes in-frame clones alone and lacks a portion of them. Of under 170,000 clones listed, about four fifths are singletons. The sample taken for sequencing was PBMCs. All receptors come from a man aged 45-60 years in good health and CMV-seropositive.

The J gene is TRBJ1-4, the V gene TRBV19; the D is unclear. Germline-derived CDR1 and CDR2 are LNHDA and SQIVND (reference sequence). V lost 1 base to trimming and J lost 5 bases, with 11 bases between them. CDR3 length: 15 amino acids. The CDR3 spells CASSIGGHRNEKLFF. The CDR3 DNA reads TGTGCCAGTAGTATAGGCGGTCACCGCAATGAAAAACTGTTTTTT.

Remarks on this clone: One junction end does not reproduce the germline sequence, and a read error may be involved. The genes are TRBV5-1 and TRBJ2-2; a possible D gene is TRBD2 (6 bases). Germline V lookup: CDR1 SGHRS, CDR2 YFSETQ. This CDR3 spans 16 amino acids. The DNA of the CDR3 is TGCGCCACCAGCATAGCCGGGAGTGGTATCACCGGGGAGCTGTTTTTT. Protein sequence: CATSIAGSGITGELFF.

V gene TRBV7-8 combines with J gene TRBJ2-5; 10 bases agree with TRBD2. The J call may be wrong; the DNA end is better matched by TRBJ2-7. This CDR3 region has 15 residues. Germline loops: CDR1 SGHVS, CDR2 FQNEAQ. The CDR3 coding sequence is TGTGCCAGCAGCTTAGTACCTAGCGGGAGCTACGAGCAGTACTTC. Its protein is CASSLVPSGSYEQYF.

CDR3 sequence (DNA): TGTGCCAGCAGCCAAGAATCCGATTCACCCCTCCACTTT. Translated, it gives CASSQESDSPLHF. This chain links TRBV4-2 with TRBJ1-6; no clear D. The germline CDR1 and CDR2 sequences are LGHNA and YNFKEQ. CDR3 size: 13 residues. V dropped 0 bases and J dropped 8 bases, with 5 bases sitting between them.

The CDR3 region is CASRGPGTGLRGYTF. In DNA form, the CDR3 reads TGTGCCAGCAGGGGCCCCGGGACAGGGCTCCGTGGCTACACCTTC. This sequence joins TRBV25-1 and TRBJ1-2; the match to TRBD1 covers 9 bases. V gave up 6 bases and J gave up 7 bases; unmatched junction bases: 12. Germline CDR1 MGHDK, CDR2 SYGVNS. This CDR3 region has 15 residues.

The gene calls are TRBV13 and TRBJ2-2; 10 bases fit TRBD2. The V segment lost 5 bases and the J segment 0 bases; nucleotides outside the gene matches: 6. CDR1 and CDR2 from the germline V gene are PRHDT and FYEKMQ (reference sequence). The CDR3 is 17 residues long. The CDR3: CASSRGGLASNTGELFF. CDR3 nucleotide sequence: TGTGCCAGCAGCCGAGGGGGACTAGCGTCGAACACCGGGGAGCTGTTTTTT.

V usage is TRBV9 and J usage is TRBJ1-1; D ambiguous. Germline loops: CDR1 SGDLS, CDR2 YYNGEE. Trimming took 4 bases from V and 1 from J, leaving 11 bases between them. The CDR3 consists of 14 residues. The CDR3 reads CASSLLTGNTEAFF. DNA for the CDR3: TGTGCCAGCAGCCTCCTGACGGGGAACACTGAAGCTTTCTTT.

The V and J genes are TRBV2 and TRBJ2-5, with 7 positions matching TRBD2. The V gene's germline CDR1 is SNHLY and CDR2 FYNNEI. The CDR3 is made up of 14 amino acids. V shed 10 bases, J shed 5 bases, and the junction held 13 bases outside the gene matches. The CDR3 bases are TGTGCCACACCAGCGGGGTACTTTCCCGAGACCCAGTACTTC. Translating it yields CATPAGYFPETQYF.

V is TRBV19 and J is TRBJ2-3; 10 positions match TRBD2. Germline loops: CDR1 LNHDA, CDR2 SQIVND (reference sequence). The CDR3 contains 16 residues. Losses at the gene ends were 5 bases for V and 4 bases for J; bases not matched to a gene: 9. CDR3 sequence reads: CASSQELAGLADTQYF. The CDR3 DNA reads as TGTGCCAGTAGTCAAGAACTAGCGGGACTCGCAGATACGCAGTATTTT.

The V and J genes are TRBV27 and TRBJ1-2; D not resolved. The CDR3 consists of 16 residues. The ends were cut back, 6 bases at V and 0 bases at J, with 17 bases in the middle. Germline V gives CDR1 MNHEY, CDR2 SMNVEV (reference sequence). The CDR3 coding sequence is TGTGCCAGCAGCCCATTTCAGACTCGAGCTAACTATGGCTACACCTTC. This encodes CASSPFQTRANYGYTF.

The chain carries TRBV10-1 and TRBJ2-3; perhaps TRBD1 as D (8 bases). Germline CDR1 WNHNN, CDR2 SYGVQD (reference sequence). V shed 0 bases and J shed 6 bases, with 25 bases lying between them. This CDR3 spans 19 amino acids. As DNA, the CDR3 is TGCGCCAGCAGTGAGTCGCGCGACAGGGGAGGGACGAGTCTGGATACGCAGTATTTT. Its protein product is CASSESRDRGGTSLDTQYF.

The chain carries TRBV5-6 and TRBJ2-2; D might be TRBD2 (5 bases). The CDR3 loop spans 14 amino acids. Per the germline V gene, CDR1 is SGHDT and CDR2 is YYEEEE. Between the trimmed V and J ends, which lost 5 bases and 1 base, there was a span of 9 bases. The CDR3: CASSFGGNTGELFF. The CDR3 DNA is TGTGCCAGCAGTTTCGGAGGGAACACCGGGGAGCTGTTTTTT.

This chain uses TRBV5-4 with TRBJ1-2; 8 bases are shared with TRBD1. This CDR3 comprises 14 residues. Trimming removed 4 bases from V and 4 bases from J; junction bases left unmatched: 6. Germline V gene data show CDR1 as SGHNT and CDR2 as YYREEE (reference sequence). This chain's CDR3 is CASSQDRGAYGYTF. For the CDR3, the DNA is TGTGCCAGCAGCCAAGACAGGGGCGCCTATGGCTACACCTTC.

This clone was counted only a few times. This CDR3 is CASSLTGSRETQYF. As DNA, the CDR3 is TGCGCCAGCAGCTTGACCGGGAGCCGGGAGACCCAGTACTTC. The V call is TRBV5-1, the J call TRBJ2-5, with D possibly TRBD2 on 6 matching bases. There are 14 residues in the CDR3. The germline CDR1 and CDR2 sequences are SGHRS and YFSETQ. Trimming took off 1 base at V and 5 bases at J, with 12 bases between the two ends.

The J gene is TRBJ2-5, the V gene TRBV6-5; 7 positions match TRBD2. In germline, CDR1 is MNHEY, CDR2 SVGAGI. With 0 bases clipped from V and 5 bases from J, the junction kept 6 bases outside the gene matches. The CDR3 runs to 15 residues. The CDR3 nucleotides are TGTGCCAGCAGTTACTCGGCTAGCGGCGCCGAGACCCAGTACTTC. Its protein is CASSYSASGAETQYF.

This sequence joins TRBV28 and TRBJ2-5; D perhaps matches TRBD1 (5 bases). Germline-derived CDR1 and CDR2 are MDHEN and SYDVKM. This CDR3 region has 17 residues. V was trimmed by 5 bases and J by 1 base, leaving 20 bases between them. The DNA for the CDR3 is TGTGCCAGCAGTCCTATGGTGGACAAAGACCTCCAAGAGACCCAGTACTTC. It specifies CASSPMVDKDLQETQYF.

V is TRBV10-3 and J is TRBJ2-2; D is unresolved. The CDR3 extends over 14 amino acids. Trimming shortened V by 0 bases and J by 0 bases, and 2 bases separated the two germline ends. The germline CDR1 and CDR2 sequences are ENHRY and SYGVKD. The CDR3 is CAISESANTGELFF. CDR3 DNA sequence: TGTGCCATCAGTGAGTCCGCGAACACCGGGGAGCTGTTTTTT.

The chain combines TRBV28 with TRBJ2-7, with 9 bases aligning to TRBD1. This CDR3 region has 13 residues. Trimming took 3 bases from V and 3 from J; bases not matched to a gene: 0. Germline V lookup: CDR1 MDHEN, CDR2 SYDVKM. The CDR3 here is CASSLTGGYEQYF. CDR3 bases: TGTGCCAGCAGTTTGACAGGGGGCTACGAGCAGTACTTC.

V is TRBV27 and J is TRBJ2-3, with 7 positions matching TRBD2. CDR1 and CDR2 from the germline V gene are MNHEY and SMNVEV (reference sequence). The CDR3 contains 14 residues. Germline trimming cut 6 bases from V and 6 bases from J; bases unmatched to any gene: 9. The CDR3 DNA sequence: TGTGCCAGCAGCACAAGACTAGCCCTCGATACGCAGTATTTT. Translating it yields CASSTRLALDTQYF.

The chain joins TRBV7-6 to TRBJ2-1; 9 nucleotides line up with TRBD2. The V and J ends lost 5 bases and 6 bases, in that order; junction bases with no gene match: 11. CDR1 is SGHVS, CDR2 FNYEAQ, per germline. This CDR3 has 16 amino acids. The CDR3 sequence: CASSPVAGVTPNEQFF. CDR3 nucleotide sequence: TGTGCCAGCAGCCCGGTAGCGGGAGTGACTCCCAATGAGCAGTTCTTC.

The V gene is TRBV19, the J gene TRBJ2-5, with D perhaps matching TRBD2 (5 bases). Trimming stripped 10 bases from V and 4 bases from J, with 16 bases between. CDR3 length: 13 amino acids. Germline V CDR1 and CDR2: LNHDA, SQIVND (reference sequence). The DNA of the CDR3 is TGTGCCACGGAGCCGCGGACTCGAGAGACCCAGTACTTC. Its translation is CATEPRTRETQYF.

The chain has TRBV10-3 and TRBJ1-2; 7 bases agree with TRBD1. The J segment lost 4 bases and the V segment lost 3 bases, leaving 11 bases of the junction unmatched. The V gene's germline CDR1 is ENHRY and CDR2 SYGVKD. The CDR3 consists of 16 residues. CDR3: CAISDSSRDSFYGYTF. The DNA of the CDR3 is TGTGCCATCAGTGATTCGAGCCGGGACAGCTTCTATGGCTACACCTTC.

The rearrangement joins TRBV25-1 to TRBJ1-2, with D unclear. The CDR3 extends over 13 amino acids. Trimming took 4 bases from V and 4 from J, leaving 10 bases between them. Germline CDR1 reads MGHDK; CDR2 reads SYGVNS. In DNA form, the CDR3 reads TGTGCCAGCAGTGCTACCGACATCTATGGCTACACCTTC. Encoded protein: CASSATDIYGYTF.

This chain connects TRBV6-5 to TRBJ2-5; a possible D gene is TRBD2 (6 bases). The germline V gene has CDR1 MNHEY and CDR2 SVGAGI. This CDR3 is built from 14 residues. Trimming stripped 5 bases from V and 3 bases from J, with 13 bases between. CDR3 sequence: CASSARKREETQYF. The DNA of the CDR3 is TGTGCCAGCAGTGCCCGAAAGCGGGAAGAGACCCAGTACTTC.

The V and J genes are TRBV19 and TRBJ2-4, with 11 bases that match TRBD2. V lost 4 bases and J lost 2; bases outside the gene matches: 7. Germline V lookup: CDR1 LNHDA, CDR2 SQIVND (reference sequence). The CDR3 has 17 amino acids. The CDR3 region is CASSTRLAGTTKNIQYF. CDR3 in DNA: TGTGCCAGTAGTACCCGACTAGCGGGAACGACCAAAAACATTCAGTACTTC.

The chain couples TRBV5-5 to TRBJ2-7; D perhaps matches TRBD1 (6 bases). CDR1 and CDR2 (germline): SGHKS, YYEKEE (reference sequence). CDR3 length equals 14 residues. V lost 4 bases, J lost 3 bases, and 14 bases lay in between. The CDR3: CASSAGQNRYEQYF. The CDR3 region has the DNA TGTGCCAGCAGCGCCGGACAGAACCGCTACGAGCAGTACTTC.

The CDR3 sequence: CASSEWAGDSTDTQYF. The CDR3 DNA reads TGTGCCAGCAGTGAATGGGCGGGAGACAGCACAGATACGCAGTATTTT. V usage is TRBV2 and J usage is TRBJ2-3; 7 bases are shared with TRBD2. This CDR3 contains 16 residues. The V gene's germline CDR1 is SNHLY and CDR2 FYNNEI. J lost 0 bases, V lost 2 bases, and 5 bases had no gene match. Looking up the rest from reference TRBV2 and TRBJ2-3 gives the full variable domain: EPEVTQTPSHQVTQMGQEVILRCVPISNHLYFYWYRQILGQKVEFLVSFYNNEISEKSEIFDDQFSVERPDGSNFTLKIRSTKLEDSAMYFCASSEWAGDSTDTQYFGPGTRLTVL.

The J gene is TRBJ2-3, the V gene TRBV6-6, with TRBD2 as a possible D gene (5 bases). Germline lookup yields CDR1 MNHNY and CDR2 SVGAGI (reference sequence). This CDR3 spans 14 amino acids. V was cut by 7 bases and J by 0 bases, with 11 bases left in between. The CDR3 bases are TGTGCCAGCACGCTAGCCGCTAGCACAGATACGCAGTATTTT. It encodes CASTLAASTDTQYF.

CDR3 DNA: TGTGCCAGCAGTGTACGACTAGCGGGAGGGCCAAGCACAGATACGCAGTATTTT. This encodes CASSVRLAGGPSTDTQYF. J is TRBJ2-3 and V is TRBV6-1; 14 bases match TRBD2. The germline gives CDR1 MNHNS, CDR2 SASEGT. The CDR3 runs to 18 residues. Germline trimming cut 4 bases from V and 0 bases from J; bases unmatched to any gene: 6.

This clone was observed once. The CDR3 protein is CASSIGSHGELFF. The CDR3 DNA reads TGTGCCAGTAGTATAGGTAGCCACGGGGAGCTGTTTTTT. J is TRBJ2-2 and V is TRBV19; D not certain. The V gene lost 1 base and the J gene lost 7 bases, with 7 bases spanning the gap. Germline-derived CDR1 and CDR2 are LNHDA and SQIVND (reference sequence). This CDR3 contains 13 residues.